This TCR beta chain was observed in a study of T cell repertoires in cytomegalovirus infection (dated by TCRdb to the late 2010s). About the investigation overall: Donor HLA type was relevant to the analysis, as public TCR beta signatures indicated carriage of CMV infection together with the matching HLA type.

The paper's findings and limits, for the study overall: The ex vivo response was dominated by HLA-C-restricted CMV-specific TCR beta clonotypes, which also provided the single most frequent clonotype in two of eight donors. Carriers of CMV infection plus the relevant HLA type were discriminated by the cumulative frequency of public TCR beta family members in the study cohort and in an independent approximately 400-donor cohort.

This clonotype came up many times. Its antigen remains undetermined. There are no base qualities to consult, and no much larger clone falls within one base. Data came from an Illumina HiSeq 1500. The public sequencing data were trimmed at Q25 with fastp and processed into clonotypes with MiXCR by TCRdb, which kept only in-frame beta chains. Rows with a matching CDR3 protein are joined into one entry that keeps the most common DNA and genes. This sample holds hundreds of thousands of distinct CDR3 sequences; about 11% were observed only once. The ten largest account for 9.5% to 13% of the sample. V is clipped by 2 bases and J by 10 bases, and the sequence between their germline boundaries is 12 bases long. The germline V gene sets CDR1 to MDHEN and CDR2 to SYDVKM. The CDR3 contains 13 residues, cysteine and phenylalanine counted. This entry keeps only the CDR3 DNA: 39 bases, framed from base 1.

The chain uses TRBV28 and TRBJ2-1; the D gene is possibly TRBD2, with 5 bases matching. This TCR came from a human donor in good health (CMV status not recorded). Some clones in this sample may be carry-over from other donors' samples. What was sequenced was PBMCs. Here the CDR3 is given as CASSLVPRGEQFF. The nucleotide sequence reads as follows: TGTGCCAGCAGTTTAGTTCCTCGCGGGGAGCAGTTCTTC.